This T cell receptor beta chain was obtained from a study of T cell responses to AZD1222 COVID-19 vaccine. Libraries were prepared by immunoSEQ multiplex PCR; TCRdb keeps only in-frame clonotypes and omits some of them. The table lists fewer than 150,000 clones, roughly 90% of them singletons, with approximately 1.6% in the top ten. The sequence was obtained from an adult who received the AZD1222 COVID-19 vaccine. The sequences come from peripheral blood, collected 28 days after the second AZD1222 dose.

CDR3: CATSDPSGRIADTQYF. In nucleotides, the CDR3 is TGTGCCACCAGTGATCCTAGCGGGAGGATCGCAGATACGCAGTATTTT. V is TRBV24-1 and J is TRBJ2-3, with 11 bases lining up with TRBD2. V lost 3 bases, J lost 4 bases, and 5 bases stayed unmatched. The length of the CDR3 is 16 residues. The germline V gene encodes CDR1 KGHDR and CDR2 SFDVKD.